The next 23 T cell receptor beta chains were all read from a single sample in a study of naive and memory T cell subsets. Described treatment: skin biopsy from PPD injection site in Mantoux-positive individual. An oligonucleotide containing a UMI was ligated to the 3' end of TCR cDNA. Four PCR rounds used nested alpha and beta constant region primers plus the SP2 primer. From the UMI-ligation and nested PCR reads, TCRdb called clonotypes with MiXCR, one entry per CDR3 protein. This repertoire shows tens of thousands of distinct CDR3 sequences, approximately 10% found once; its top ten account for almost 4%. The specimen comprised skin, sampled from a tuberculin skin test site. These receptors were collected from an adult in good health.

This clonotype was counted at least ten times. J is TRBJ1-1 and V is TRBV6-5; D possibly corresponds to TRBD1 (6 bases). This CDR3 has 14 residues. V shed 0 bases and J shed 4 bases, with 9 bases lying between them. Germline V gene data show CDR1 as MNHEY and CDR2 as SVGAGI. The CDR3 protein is CASSYSRGGTEAFF. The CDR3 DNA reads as TGTGCCAGCAGTTACTCGAGGGGGGGCACTGAAGCTTTCTTT.

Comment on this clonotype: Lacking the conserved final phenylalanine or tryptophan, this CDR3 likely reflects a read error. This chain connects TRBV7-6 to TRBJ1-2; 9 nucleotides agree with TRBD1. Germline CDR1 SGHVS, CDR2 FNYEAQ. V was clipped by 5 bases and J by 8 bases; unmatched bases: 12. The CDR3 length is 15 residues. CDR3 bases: TGTGCCAGCAGCACATCACCAACAGGGGGCTTAGGCTACACCTCC. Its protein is CASSTSPTGGLGYTS.

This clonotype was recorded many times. The CDR3 nucleotides read TGTGCCAGCAGTACCCTAGGGGATACGCAGTATTTT. Translation: CASSTLGDTQYF. This chain links TRBV2 with TRBJ2-3; D unclear. The length of the CDR3 is 12 residues. Trimming took 5 bases from V and 6 from J, leaving 9 bases between them. Germline V lookup: CDR1 SNHLY, CDR2 FYNNEI.

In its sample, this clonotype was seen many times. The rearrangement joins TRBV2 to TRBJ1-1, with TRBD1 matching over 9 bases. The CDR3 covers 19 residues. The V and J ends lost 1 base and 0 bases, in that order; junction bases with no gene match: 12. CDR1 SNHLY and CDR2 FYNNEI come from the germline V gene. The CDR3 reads CASSEEQGAFGSLNTEAFF. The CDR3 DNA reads TGTGCCAGCAGTGAAGAACAGGGGGCGTTCGGATCTCTGAACACTGAAGCTTTCTTT.

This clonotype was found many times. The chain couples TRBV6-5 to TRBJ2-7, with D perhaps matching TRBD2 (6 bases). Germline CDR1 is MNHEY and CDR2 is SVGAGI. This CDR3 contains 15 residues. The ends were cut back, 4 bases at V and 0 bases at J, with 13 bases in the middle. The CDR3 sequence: CASSSRDGSSYEQYF. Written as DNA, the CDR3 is TGTGCCAGCAGTTCTCGGGACGGGAGCTCCTACGAGCAGTACTTC.

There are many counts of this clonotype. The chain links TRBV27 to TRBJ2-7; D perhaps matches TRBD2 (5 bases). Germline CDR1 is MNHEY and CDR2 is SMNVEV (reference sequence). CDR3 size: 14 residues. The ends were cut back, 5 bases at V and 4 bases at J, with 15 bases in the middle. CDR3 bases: TGTGCCAGCAGTCGGTTGCCGGGGATTTACGAGCAGTACTTC. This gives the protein CASSRLPGIYEQYF.

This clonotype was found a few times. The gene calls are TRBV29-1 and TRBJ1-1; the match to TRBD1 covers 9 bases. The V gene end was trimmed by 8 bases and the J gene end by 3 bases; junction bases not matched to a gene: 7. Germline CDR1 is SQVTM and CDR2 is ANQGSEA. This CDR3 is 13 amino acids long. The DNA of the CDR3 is TGCAGCTACAGACAGGGGGGTTACACTGAAGCTTTCTTT. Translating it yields CSYRQGGYTEAFF.

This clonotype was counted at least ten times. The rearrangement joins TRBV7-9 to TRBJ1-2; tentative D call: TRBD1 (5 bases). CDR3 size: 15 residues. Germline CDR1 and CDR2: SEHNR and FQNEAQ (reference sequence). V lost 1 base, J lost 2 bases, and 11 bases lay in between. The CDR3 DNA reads TGTGCCAGCAGCTTAGGGGGCAGGGAGAACTATGGCTACACCTTC. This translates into CASSLGGRENYGYTF. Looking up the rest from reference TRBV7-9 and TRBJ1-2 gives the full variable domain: DTGVSQNPRHKITKRGQNVTFRCDPISEHNRLYWYRQTLGQGPEFLTYFQNEAQLEKSRLLSDRFSAERPKGSFSTLEIQRTEQGDSAMYLCASSLGGRENYGYTFGSGTRLTVV.

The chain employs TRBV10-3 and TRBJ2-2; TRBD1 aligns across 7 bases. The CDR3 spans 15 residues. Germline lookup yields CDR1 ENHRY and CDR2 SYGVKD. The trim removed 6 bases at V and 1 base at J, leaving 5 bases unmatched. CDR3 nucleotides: TGTGCCATCAGCTCCGACAGGGTGAACACCGGGGAGCTGTTTTTT. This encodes CAISSDRVNTGELFF.

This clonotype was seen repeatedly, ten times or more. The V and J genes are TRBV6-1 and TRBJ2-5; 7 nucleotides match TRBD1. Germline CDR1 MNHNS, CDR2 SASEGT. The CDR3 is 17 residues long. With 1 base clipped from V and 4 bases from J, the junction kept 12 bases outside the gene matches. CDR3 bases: TGTGCCAGCAGTGAAGGCACAGGGGCACGCAGGTTAGAGACCCAGTACTTC. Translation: CASSEGTGARRLETQYF.

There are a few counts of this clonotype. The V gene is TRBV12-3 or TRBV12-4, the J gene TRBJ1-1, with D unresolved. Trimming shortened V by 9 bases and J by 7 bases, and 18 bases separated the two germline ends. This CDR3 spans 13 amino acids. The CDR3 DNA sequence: TGTGCCAGTACCTTGAGGCCTGTAGGTGAAGCTTTCTTT. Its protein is CASTLRPVGEAFF.

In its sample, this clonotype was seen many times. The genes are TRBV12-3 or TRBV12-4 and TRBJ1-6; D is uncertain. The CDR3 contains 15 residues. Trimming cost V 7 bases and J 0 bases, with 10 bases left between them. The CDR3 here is CASTTGSSYNSPLHF. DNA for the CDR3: TGTGCCAGCACCACCGGTAGCTCCTATAATTCACCCCTCCACTTT.

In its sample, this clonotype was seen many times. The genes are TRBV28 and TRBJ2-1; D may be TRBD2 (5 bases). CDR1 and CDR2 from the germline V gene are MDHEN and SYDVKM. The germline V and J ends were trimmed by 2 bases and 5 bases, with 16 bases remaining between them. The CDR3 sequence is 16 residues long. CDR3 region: CASSLEGGPLDNEQFF. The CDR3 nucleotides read TGTGCCAGCAGTTTAGAGGGTGGGCCTTTAGACAATGAGCAGTTCTTC. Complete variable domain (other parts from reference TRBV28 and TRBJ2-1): DVKVTQSSRYLVKRTGEKVFLECVQDMDHENMFWYRQDPGLGLRLIYFSYDVKMKEKGDIPEGYSVSREKKERFSLILESASTNQTSMYLCASSLEGGPLDNEQFFGPGTRLTVL.

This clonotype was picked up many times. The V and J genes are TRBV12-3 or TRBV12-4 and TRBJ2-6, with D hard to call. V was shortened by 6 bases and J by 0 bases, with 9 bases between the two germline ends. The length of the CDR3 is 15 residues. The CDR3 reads CASSSASSGANVLTF. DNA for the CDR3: TGTGCCAGCAGCTCGGCTTCCTCTGGGGCCAACGTCCTGACTTTC.

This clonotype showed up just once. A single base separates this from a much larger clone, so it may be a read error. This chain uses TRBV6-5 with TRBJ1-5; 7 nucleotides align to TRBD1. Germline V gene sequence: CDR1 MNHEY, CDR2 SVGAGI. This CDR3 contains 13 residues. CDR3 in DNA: TGTGTCAGCAGTCGACAGGGTAGACAGCCCCAGCATTTT. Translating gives CVSSRQGRQPQHF.

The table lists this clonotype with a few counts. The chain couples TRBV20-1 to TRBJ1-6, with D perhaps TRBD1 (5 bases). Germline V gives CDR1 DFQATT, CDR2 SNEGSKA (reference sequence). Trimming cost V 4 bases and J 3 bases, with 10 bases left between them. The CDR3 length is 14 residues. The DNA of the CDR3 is TGCAGTGCTACACGGGACTTCTATAATTCACCCCTCCACTTT. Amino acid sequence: CSATRDFYNSPLHF.

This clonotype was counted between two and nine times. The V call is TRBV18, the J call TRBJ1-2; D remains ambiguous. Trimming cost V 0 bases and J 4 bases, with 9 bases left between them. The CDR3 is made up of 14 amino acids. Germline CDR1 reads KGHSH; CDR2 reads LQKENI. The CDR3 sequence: CASSPPARTYGYTF. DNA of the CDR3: TGTGCCAGCTCACCACCCGCCAGGACCTATGGCTACACCTTC. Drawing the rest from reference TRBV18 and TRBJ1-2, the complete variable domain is NAGVMQNPRHLVRRRGQEARLRCSPMKGHSHVYWYRQLPEEGLKFMVYLQKENIIDESGMPKERFSAEFPKEGPSILRIQQVVRGDSAAYFCASSPPARTYGYTFGSGTRLTVV.

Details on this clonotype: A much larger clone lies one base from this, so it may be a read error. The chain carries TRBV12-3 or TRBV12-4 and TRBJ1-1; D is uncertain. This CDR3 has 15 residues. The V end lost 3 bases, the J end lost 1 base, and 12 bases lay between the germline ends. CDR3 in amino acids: CASSFGSPRNTEAFF. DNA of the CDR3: TGTGCCAGCAGTTTTGGGAGCCCCAGGAACACTGAAGCTTTCTTT.

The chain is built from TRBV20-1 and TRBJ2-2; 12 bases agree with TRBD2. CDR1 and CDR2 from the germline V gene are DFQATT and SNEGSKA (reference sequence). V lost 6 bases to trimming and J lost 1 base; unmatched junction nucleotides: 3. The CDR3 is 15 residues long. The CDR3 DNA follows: TGCAGTGCGGCTAGCGGGGGGGAGAACACCGGGGAGCTGTTTTTT. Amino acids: CSAASGGENTGELFF.

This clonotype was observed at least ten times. The CDR3, as DNA: TGTGCCAGCTCGCCAGGTGGGTGGAATCAGCCCCAGCATTTT. Its translation: CASSPGGWNQPQHF. The chain links TRBV18 to TRBJ1-5; D is unresolved. This CDR3 has 14 residues. Germline-derived CDR1 and CDR2 are KGHSH and LQKENI. With 6 bases removed from V and 4 bases from J, the gap between germline ends came to 13 bases.

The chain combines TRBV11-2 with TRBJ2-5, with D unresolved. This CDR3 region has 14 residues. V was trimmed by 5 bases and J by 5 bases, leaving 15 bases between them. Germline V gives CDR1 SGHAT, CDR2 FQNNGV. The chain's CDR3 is CASSPTRAVETQYF. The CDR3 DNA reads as TGTGCCAGCAGCCCAACCCGGGCGGTGGAGACCCAGTACTTC.

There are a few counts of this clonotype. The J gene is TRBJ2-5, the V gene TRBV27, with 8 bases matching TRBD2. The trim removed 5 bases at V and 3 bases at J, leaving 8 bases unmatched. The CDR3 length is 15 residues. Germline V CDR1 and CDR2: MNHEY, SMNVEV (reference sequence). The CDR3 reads CASSDSSGRKETQYF. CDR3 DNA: TGTGCCAGCAGTGACTCAAGCGGGAGAAAAGAGACCCAGTACTTC.

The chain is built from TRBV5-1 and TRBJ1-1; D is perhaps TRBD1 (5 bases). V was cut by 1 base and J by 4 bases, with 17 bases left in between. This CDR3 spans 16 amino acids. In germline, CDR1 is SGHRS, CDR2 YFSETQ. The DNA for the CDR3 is TGCGCCAGCAGCTTGTGGGCCGACAGCCTGAGCACTGAAGCTTTCTTT. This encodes CASSLWADSLSTEAFF.